Below, 3 T cell receptor beta chains from the same sample are listed, as sequenced in a study of blood T cell repertoires in COVID-19. Data came from immunoSEQ multiplex PCR; TCRdb stores just in-frame clones and leaves some out. This sample carries approximately 140,000 clones, about 86% of them seen once, and the ten largest clones take roughly 3.4%. Sample: peripheral blood. Every receptor here comes from an older man with acute or convalescent COVID-19.

This clone is a singleton in its sample. This chain uses TRBV27 with TRBJ1-1, with a weak D call TRBD1 (6 bases). CDR3 size: 14 residues. Trimming removed 5 bases from V and 5 bases from J, with 15 bases in between. The germline V gene encodes CDR1 MNHEY and CDR2 SMNVEV (reference sequence). The CDR3 DNA reads TGTGCCAGCAGTGGAGGGGGGGGGATTACTGAAGCTTTCTTT. As protein: CASSGGGGITEAFF.

V usage is TRBV6-6 and J usage is TRBJ2-5; D possibly corresponds to TRBD2 (7 bases). Trimming removed 7 bases from V and 2 bases from J, with 14 bases in between. The CDR3 has 14 residues. The germline CDR1 and CDR2 sequences are MNHNY and SVGAGI (reference sequence). The CDR3 spells CASNRGGAQETQYF. CDR3 nucleotides: TGTGCCAGCAACCGCGGGGGCGCACAAGAGACCCAGTACTTC.

The chain links TRBV4-3 to TRBJ2-3, with TRBD2 identical over 8 bases. Germline lookup yields CDR1 LGHNA and CDR2 YSLEER. The CDR3 runs to 16 residues. With 1 base clipped from V and 1 base from J, the junction kept 4 bases outside the gene matches. This CDR3 is CASSQGREVGTDTQYF. CDR3 DNA sequence: TGCGCCAGCAGCCAAGGGCGGGAGGTGGGCACAGATACGCAGTATTTT.